Presented here are 17 T cell receptor beta chains from one specimen sequenced in a study of blood T cell repertoires in COVID-19. Generated by immunoSEQ multiplex PCR, the TCRdb table keeps only in-frame clones and is missing some. Here the sample spans around 50,000 clones, less than 90% being singletons. The sequenced sample consisted of peripheral blood. The receptor source for this set is a human donor in a cohort sampled during active COVID-19.

In this sample, this clone turned up once. V gene TRBV4-3 combines with J gene TRBJ2-1, with 9 bases lining up with TRBD2. Losses at the gene ends were 1 base for V and 6 bases for J; bases not matched to a gene: 4. In germline, CDR1 is LGHNA, CDR2 YSLEER. CDR3 length equals 15 residues. The CDR3 DNA sequence: TGCGCCAGCAGCCAAGTTTGGCGGGGGGGCAATGAGCAGTTCTTC. Amino acid sequence: CASSQVWRGGNEQFF.

The V and J genes are TRBV5-4 and TRBJ2-1; TRBD2 might be the D (6 bases). Per the germline V gene, CDR1 is SGHNT and CDR2 is YYREEE (reference sequence). This CDR3 has 17 residues. V lost 1 base and J lost 1, with 15 bases in between. CDR3 amino acids: CASSLYGGGISYNEQFF. The CDR3 DNA follows: TGTGCCAGCAGCTTGTACGGCGGCGGGATTTCCTACAATGAGCAGTTCTTC. Based on the CDR3 plus reference TRBV5-4 and TRBJ2-1, the full variable domain is ETGVTQSPTHLIKTRGQQVTLRCSSQSGHNTVSWYQQALGQGPQFIFQYYREEENGRGNFPPRFSGLQFPNYSSELNVNALELDDSALYLCASSLYGGGISYNEQFFGPGTRLTVL.

CDR3 protein: CASSYLNRVNYGYTF. The CDR3, as DNA: TGTGCCAGCAGTTACCTCAACAGGGTTAACTATGGCTACACCTTC. V is TRBV6-2 or TRBV6-3 and J is TRBJ1-2; D possibly corresponds to TRBD1 (6 bases). This CDR3 region has 15 residues. Germline CDR1 reads MNHEY; CDR2 reads SVGEGT. V was clipped by 2 bases and J by 1 base, with 11 bases between them.

This chain connects TRBV4-2 to TRBJ2-1; D remains ambiguous. Germline CDR1 and CDR2: LGHNA and YNFKEQ. V was pared by 1 base and J by 3 bases, with 13 bases between. The CDR3 length is 16 residues. Here the CDR3 reads CASSQGGGAYYNEQFF. The CDR3 DNA follows: TGTGCCAGCAGCCAAGGTGGCGGTGCCTACTACAATGAGCAGTTCTTC.

This chain connects TRBV6-5 to TRBJ1-1; 7 bases fit TRBD1. The CDR3 extends over 14 amino acids. After removal of 5 bases from V and 6 bases from J, the junction contained 9 bases not matched to a gene. Per the germline V gene, CDR1 is MNHEY and CDR2 is SVGAGI. The CDR3 protein is CASSRGGGSPEAFF. As DNA, the CDR3 is TGTGCCAGCAGTCGAGGAGGGGGCTCACCTGAAGCTTTCTTT.

This chain links TRBV3-1 (or the pseudogene TRBV3-2) with TRBJ1-2; 7 nucleotides match TRBD1. This CDR3 region has 14 residues. Germline assignment: CDR1 LGHDT and CDR2 YNNKEL (reference sequence). With V trimmed by 1 base and J by 3 bases, 2 bases remained unmatched. The CDR3 is CASSQGQGHYGYTF. Here the CDR3 DNA reads TGTGCCAGCAGCCAAGGACAGGGACACTATGGCTACACCTTC.

This chain connects TRBV3-1 (or the pseudogene TRBV3-2) to TRBJ2-5; 8 nucleotides agree with TRBD2. This CDR3 contains 15 residues. The J segment lost 7 bases and the V segment lost 1 base, leaving 8 bases of the junction unmatched. Germline V gene sequence: CDR1 LGHDT, CDR2 YNNKEL (reference sequence). In DNA, the CDR3 is TGTGCCAGCAGCCAAGGATCGGGGGGGCTCGGGACCCAGTACTTC. The encoded protein is CASSQGSGGLGTQYF.

This sequence joins TRBV4-3 and TRBJ1-2; 7 bases map to TRBD1. The germline gives CDR1 LGHNA, CDR2 YSLEER. The J segment lost 6 bases and the V segment lost 0 bases, leaving 10 bases of the junction unmatched. CDR3 length: 16 amino acids. The CDR3 here is CASSQDSLRDSHGYTF. The CDR3 coding sequence is TGCGCCAGCAGCCAAGATTCCCTCCGGGACAGCCATGGCTACACCTTC.

This chain connects TRBV28 to TRBJ1-1, with 11 bases matching TRBD1. V was pared by 5 bases and J by 0 bases, with 8 bases of the junction left unmatched. This CDR3 is 17 amino acids long. Germline CDR1 MDHEN, CDR2 SYDVKM. The CDR3 protein is CASSTSGQGALNTEAFF. The CDR3 DNA reads as TGTGCCAGCAGTACCTCCGGACAGGGGGCCCTGAACACTGAAGCTTTCTTT.

The V and J genes are TRBV11-2 and TRBJ2-3; TRBD2 matches 8 bases. The germline V gene encodes CDR1 SGHAT and CDR2 FQNNGV. The CDR3 length is 15 residues. V lost 1 base to trimming and J lost 6 bases; unmatched junction nucleotides: 6. The CDR3 DNA reads as TGTGCCAGCAGCTTAGCGGGGGGGCCGTGGGATACGCAGTATTTT. Amino acid sequence: CASSLAGGPWDTQYF.

The chain couples TRBV21-1 to TRBJ1-3. TRBV21-1 is a listed pseudogene. This CDR3 has 14 residues. Here the CDR3 reads CAGTASGGGNTIYF. The CDR3 coding sequence is TGTGCCGGCACAGCTTCCGGGGGTGGAAACACCATATATTTT.

This chain uses TRBV6-5 with TRBJ2-3; 7 nucleotides line up with TRBD1. In germline, CDR1 is MNHEY, CDR2 SVGAGI. This CDR3 contains 14 residues. Germline trimming cut 5 bases from V and 6 bases from J; bases unmatched to any gene: 8. The CDR3 DNA is TGTGCCAGCAGTACAAACAGGGGCATTGATACGCAGTATTTT. Residues: CASSTNRGIDTQYF.

The genes are TRBV4-2 and TRBJ1-5; 8 bases agree with TRBD1. V shed 2 bases, J shed 4 bases, and the junction held 1 base outside the gene matches. Looked up from germline, CDR1 is LGHNA and CDR2 is YNFKEQ. This CDR3 region has 14 residues. This CDR3 is CASSQQGANQPQHF. As DNA, the CDR3 is TGTGCCAGCAGCCAACAGGGGGCAAATCAGCCCCAGCATTTT.

The J gene is TRBJ1-6, the V gene TRBV30; D gene ambiguous. Germline CDR1 GTSNPN, CDR2 SVGIG (reference sequence). This CDR3 comprises 12 residues. Trimming left V 5 bases short and J 12 bases short, with 14 bases between. CDR3 nucleotides: TGTGCCTGGGAGCGGGGTAAGGGACCCCTCCACTTT. Its translation: CAWERGKGPLHF.

The chain recombines TRBV12-3 or TRBV12-4 with TRBJ1-4, with D uncertain. The CDR3 sequence is 12 residues long. The V end was cut by 5 bases, the J end by 8 bases, with 9 bases between. CDR3 sequence: CASSQTREKLFF. The CDR3 nucleotides read TGTGCCAGCAGTCAAACTAGGGAAAAACTGTTTTTT.

J is TRBJ1-5 and V is TRBV19, with 12 bases that match TRBD1. This CDR3 region has 18 residues. J gave up 1 base and V 7 bases, and 11 bases lay outside the gene matches. CDR1 and CDR2 from the germline V gene are LNHDA and SQIVND (reference sequence). CDR3 DNA: TGTGCCAGTAAGAGGGGCGCCGGGACAGGGGGCAGCAATCAGCCCCAGCATTTT. It codes for CASKRGAGTGGSNQPQHF.

V usage is TRBV10-3 and J usage is TRBJ2-5; 13 bases line up with TRBD2. V gave up 2 bases and J gave up 5 bases; unmatched junction bases: 2. CDR1 is ENHRY, CDR2 SYGVKD, per germline. The CDR3 contains 15 residues. In DNA, the CDR3 is TGTGCCATCAGTGAGGGACTAGCGGGGGTGGAGACCCAGTACTTC. It specifies CAISEGLAGVETQYF.